Listed here are 11 T cell receptor beta chains from one sample, sequenced in a study of blood T cell repertoires in COVID-19. Generated by immunoSEQ multiplex PCR, the TCRdb table keeps only in-frame clones and is missing some. Among fewer than 80,000 clones listed, roughly 92% were seen once. Specimen: peripheral blood. Source of these receptors: a human donor in a cohort sampled during active COVID-19.

Written as DNA, the CDR3 is TGTGCCAGCAGCCTAAACACTGGGGGGGAGGAAGCTTTCTTT. Amino acids: CASSLNTGGEEAFF. V gene TRBV6-5 combines with J gene TRBJ1-1, with a tentative D call TRBD1 (5 bases). This CDR3 has 14 residues. The germline V and J ends were trimmed by 6 bases and 8 bases, with 19 bases remaining between them. Germline V gene lookup returns CDR1 MNHEY and CDR2 SVGAGI.

The chain links TRBV5-8 to TRBJ2-2; tentatively, D is TRBD2 (6 bases). The ends were cut back, 4 bases at V and 4 bases at J, with 14 bases in the middle. Per the germline V gene, CDR1 is SGHTS and CDR2 is YDEGEE. This CDR3 is 15 amino acids long. Here the CDR3 reads CASSPRLVGTGELFF. DNA of the CDR3: TGTGCCAGCAGCCCTCGACTAGTGGGCACCGGGGAGCTGTTTTTT.

This chain uses TRBV9 with TRBJ1-1; tentative D call: TRBD1 (6 bases). V lost 3 bases and J 5 bases, leaving 20 bases between the germline ends. Per the germline V gene, CDR1 is SGDLS and CDR2 is YYNGEE. The CDR3 consists of 16 residues. The DNA of the CDR3 is TGTGCCAGCAGCGCCCCGTCGGGGGGCGTATGGACTGAAGCTTTCTTT. Its protein is CASSAPSGGVWTEAFF.

The V and J genes are TRBV7-9 and TRBJ1-2, with 8 positions matching TRBD1. This CDR3 is built from 15 residues. Looked up from germline, CDR1 is SEHNR and CDR2 is FQNEAQ (reference sequence). V trimming: 2 bases; J trimming: 4 bases; junction bases outside the gene matches: 6. The CDR3 here is CASSLIETGGYGYTF. Written as DNA, the CDR3 is TGTGCCAGCAGCTTAATAGAAACAGGGGGCTATGGCTACACCTTC.

V gene TRBV11-2 combines with J gene TRBJ2-3, with unresolved D. This CDR3 has 15 amino acids. CDR1 is SGHAT, CDR2 FQNNGV, per germline. V lost 2 bases and J lost 1, with 10 bases in between. For the CDR3, the DNA is TGTGCCAGCAGCTTATTAATAGCTGGCACAGATACGCAGTATTTT. Translation: CASSLLIAGTDTQYF.

The rearrangement joins TRBV18 to TRBJ2-3; D is possibly TRBD1 (5 bases). V dropped 2 bases and J dropped 1 base, with 10 bases sitting between them. This CDR3 has 15 residues. From germline, CDR1 is KGHSH and CDR2 LQKENI. The CDR3 nucleotides are TGTGCCAGCTCACCAATAGGGGTCGGCACAGATACGCAGTATTTT. Its protein is CASSPIGVGTDTQYF.

The chain employs TRBV7-2 and TRBJ2-2; 8 bases are a match to TRBD1. Germline V lookup: CDR1 SGHTA, CDR2 FQGNSA. Germline trimming cut 1 base from V and 7 bases from J; bases unmatched to any gene: 5. The CDR3 contains 15 residues. The CDR3 sequence: CASSLVTGTGGELFF. CDR3 coding DNA: TGTGCCAGCAGCTTAGTGACAGGGACAGGCGGGGAGCTGTTTTTT.

This chain uses TRBV2 with TRBJ1-5; D possibly corresponds to TRBD1 (6 bases). Germline CDR1 is SNHLY and CDR2 is FYNNEI. The CDR3 covers 15 residues. Trimming stripped 4 bases from V and 3 bases from J, with 13 bases between. The CDR3 sequence is CASSGAGANNQPQHF. CDR3 in DNA: TGTGCCAGCAGTGGGGCAGGGGCCAACAATCAGCCCCAGCATTTT.

This rearrangement joins TRBV4-2 to TRBJ2-3; weak D call: TRBD1 (7 bases). Germline V gives CDR1 LGHNA, CDR2 YNFKEQ. V lost 6 bases and J lost 0, with 13 bases in between. This CDR3 is 15 amino acids long. The CDR3 reads CASRRDSLSTDTQYF. The CDR3 nucleotides read TGTGCCAGCAGGCGGGACAGTCTAAGCACAGATACGCAGTATTTT.

V is TRBV3-1 (or the pseudogene TRBV3-2) and J is TRBJ2-3, with D tentatively TRBD1 (6 bases). This CDR3 is 20 amino acids long. Germline-derived CDR1 and CDR2 are LGHDT and YNNKEL (reference sequence). Trimming removed 2 bases from V and 3 bases from J, with 27 bases in between. The CDR3 is CASSQTPPLRDIVFTDTQYF. Written as DNA, the CDR3 is TGTGCCAGCAGCCAAACACCCCCCCTTCGGGACATAGTTTTTACAGATACGCAGTATTTT.

This clone came up once. This chain links TRBV30 with TRBJ2-3; 7 bases are a match to TRBD2. Germline values: CDR1 GTSNPN, CDR2 SVGIG (reference sequence). V lost 4 bases and J lost 0; bases outside the gene matches: 4. This CDR3 contains 14 residues. Here the CDR3 reads CAWTSGRSTDTQYF. The CDR3 nucleotides read TGTGCCTGGACTAGCGGCCGTAGCACAGATACGCAGTATTTT.